This T cell receptor beta chain was obtained from a study of T cell responses to AZD1222 COVID-19 vaccine. The study, taken as a whole, reports: Only 5 or 6 individuals given AZD1222 were seropositive at baseline. With dominance at 160-218 and 743-854, vaccine-associated CD4 TCRs spanned spike. Repertoires were obtained only post-peak T cell response. There were mostly white British donors and more females than males, and clonal diversity was possibly underestimated.

Comments on this clone: Its cognate antigen is unknown.

The CDR3 has 15 amino acids. Germline CDR1 is SGHVS and CDR2 is FQNEAQ. V dropped 5 bases and J dropped 8; count of bases not matched to a gene: 7. Only in-frame clones appear in the TCRdb table, and some are missing; sequencing was by immunoSEQ multiplex PCR. The sample has more than 120,000 clones, roughly nine tenths seen once. This specimen consisted of peripheral blood, obtained 28 days after the second AZD1222 dose. This sequence joins TRBV7-8 and TRBJ2-1, with TRBD1 matching 12 bases. This TCR was recovered from an adult who received the AZD1222 COVID-19 vaccine. CDR3 sequence: CASSPAGQGAYEQFF. The CDR3 region has the DNA TGTGCCAGCAGCCCTGCGGGACAGGGGGCCTATGAGCAGTTCTTC.